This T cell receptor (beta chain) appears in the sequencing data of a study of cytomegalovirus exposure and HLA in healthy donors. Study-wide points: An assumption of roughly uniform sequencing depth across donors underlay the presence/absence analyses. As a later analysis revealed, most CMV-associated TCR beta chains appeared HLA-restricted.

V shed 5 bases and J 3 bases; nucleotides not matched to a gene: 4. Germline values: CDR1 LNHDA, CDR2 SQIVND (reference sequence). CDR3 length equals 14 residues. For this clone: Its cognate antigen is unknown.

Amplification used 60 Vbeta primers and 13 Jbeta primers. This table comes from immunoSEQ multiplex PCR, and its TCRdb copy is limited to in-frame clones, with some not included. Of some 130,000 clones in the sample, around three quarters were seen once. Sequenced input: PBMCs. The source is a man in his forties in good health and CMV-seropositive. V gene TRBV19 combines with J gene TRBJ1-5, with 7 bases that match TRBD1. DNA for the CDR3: TGTGCCAGTAGTCAGGGGGTGCACAATCAGCCCCAGCATTTT. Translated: CASSQGVHNQPQHF.